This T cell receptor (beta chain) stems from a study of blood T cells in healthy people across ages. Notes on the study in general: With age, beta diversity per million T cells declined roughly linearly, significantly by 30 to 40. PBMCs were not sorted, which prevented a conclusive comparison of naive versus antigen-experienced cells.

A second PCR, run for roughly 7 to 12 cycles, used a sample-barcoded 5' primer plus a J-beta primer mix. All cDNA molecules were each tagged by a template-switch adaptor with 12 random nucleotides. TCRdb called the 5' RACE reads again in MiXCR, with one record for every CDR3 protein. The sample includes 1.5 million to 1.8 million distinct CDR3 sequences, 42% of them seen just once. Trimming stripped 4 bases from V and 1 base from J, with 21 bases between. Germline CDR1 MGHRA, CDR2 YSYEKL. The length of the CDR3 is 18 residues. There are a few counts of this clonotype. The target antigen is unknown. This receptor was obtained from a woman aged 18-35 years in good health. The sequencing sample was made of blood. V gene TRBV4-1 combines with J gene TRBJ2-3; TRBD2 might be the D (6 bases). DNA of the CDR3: TGCGCCAGCAGCCCAGGGAGCGGCGGGACGGAGGGCACAGATACGCAGTATTTT. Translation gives CASSPGSGGTEGTDTQYF.